The source of this T cell receptor beta chain is a study of T-cell reconstitution after alpha-beta-depleted transplantation in children. Germline values: CDR1 KGHSH, CDR2 LQKENI. V was clipped by 6 bases and J by 3 bases; unmatched bases: 9. The CDR3 has 15 residues. Researchers prepared the TCRbeta library using unique molecular identifiers, the study reports. TCRdb reanalysed the PCR reads using MiXCR and keeps one entry per CDR3 protein. The sample has 490,000 or so distinct CDR3 sequences; around an eighth are singletons. This clonotype occurred a few times. The origin of this receptor is a human donor who donated a stem cell graft to a child with combined immunodeficiency. Material: PBMCs from the stem cell graft donor, obtained from the stem cell graft. The chain has TRBV18 and TRBJ2-5; 8 nucleotides match TRBD1. In DNA form, the CDR3 reads TGTGCCAGCTCCCCCAACCAGGGGGCAGAAGAGACCCAGTACTTC. Encoded protein: CASSPNQGAEETQYF.